This is a list of T cell receptor beta chains from one sample in a study of T cell responses to AZD1222 COVID-19 vaccine. The data were produced by immunoSEQ multiplex PCR, yet TCRdb's version contains in-frame clones alone and is incomplete. The sample shows roughly 150,000 clones, 85% to 95% of them seen only once. The sample consisted of peripheral blood, taken on day 0 of AZD1222 vaccination. These receptors were obtained from an adult in good health. Both conserved end residues are part of each CDR3. A D gene is named only where the DNA matches it firmly. Rows may omit the clone size; those that give it use once, few, many or a size class.

j_gene | abundance | v_gene | d_gene | CDR3nt | CDR3aa
TRBJ1-1 | once | TRBV3-1/TRBV3-2 | - | TGTGCCAGCGGAAAAGGACGGGGGAACACTGAAGCTTTCTTT | CASGKGRGNTEAFF
TRBJ1-5 | - | TRBV19 | TRBD1 | TGTGCCAGTACCCTAGGGACAGGGGGAGGTGGCAATCAGCCCCAGCATTTT | CASTLGTGGGGNQPQHF
TRBJ1-6 | - | TRBV19 | TRBD1 | TGTGCCAGTAGTAAGTTCGGCCAGGGGGTAGGGGATTCACCCCTCCACTTT | CASSKFGQGVGDSPLHF
TRBJ2-7 | once | TRBV6-5 | TRBD1 | TGTGCCAGCAGTTACATGCCCGGCAGGGGGCAGGTCGAGCAGTACTTC | CASSYMPGRGQVEQYF
TRBJ1-5 | once | TRBV25-1 | - | TGTGCCAGCAGTGGGGAGGGCGCTCAGCCCCAGCATTTT | CASSGEGAQPQHF
TRBJ1-3 | - | TRBV29-1 | - | TGCAGCGTCAGGACCTCTGGAAACACCATATATTTT | CSVRTSGNTIYF
TRBJ2-1 | - | TRBV6-5 | TRBD2 | TGTGCCAGCACACGGGGGGTCTACAATGAGCAGTTCTTC | CASTRGVYNEQFF
TRBJ1-2 | once | TRBV19 | - | TGTGCCAGTAGTGTACAGGGAGGCTTCTATGGCTACACCTTC | CASSVQGGFYGYTF
TRBJ2-1 | - | TRBV4-2 | - | TGTGCCAGCAAGGGGGGAAATGAGCAGTTCTTC | CASKGGNEQFF
TRBJ2-3 | - | TRBV7-3 | - | TGTGCCAGCAGCTCGGGGCTACTGCCAGATACGCAGTATTTT | CASSSGLLPDTQYF
TRBJ2-3 | once | TRBV6-5 | TRBD1 | TGTGCCAGCAGTCTCCGACAGGGCCACCACAATACGCAGTATTTT | CASSLRQGHHNTQYF
TRBJ1-3 | - | TRBV6-6 | - | TGTGCCCTCGGAAAGGGACCAGTTGGAAACACCATATATTTT | CALGKGPVGNTIYF
TRBJ1-3 | - | TRBV2 | - | TGTGCCAGCGGAAAAGGGGCTGGAAACACCATATATTTT | CASGKGAGNTIYF
TRBJ2-1 | - | TRBV5-5 | - | TGTGCCAGCAGCCCATGGGGTGATTCCTCCTACAATGAGCAGTTCTTC | CASSPWGDSSYNEQFF
TRBJ2-7 | - | TRBV27 | - | TGTGCCAGCAGCCCGGGTAGAAAGTCCTACGAGCAGTACTTC | CASSPGRKSYEQYF
TRBJ2-1 | - | TRBV25-1 | - | TGTGCCAGCAGCCAAGCGGTCCACTCCTACAATGAGCAGTTCTTC | CASSQAVHSYNEQFF
TRBJ1-3 | few | TRBV30 | TRBD1 | TGTGCCTGGCGCCGGACAGGTTACAACACCATATATTTT | CAWRRTGYNTIYF
TRBJ2-1 | - | TRBV10-3 | - | TGTGCCATCAGTGATTTTAGTGGAAAGGAGCTAGTAGGCGCCTACAATGAGCAGTTCTTC | CAISDFSGKELVGAYNEQFF
TRBJ1-2 | - | TRBV28 | - | TGTGCCAGCAGCCTACAGGGAAGTGGCTATGGCTACACCTTC | CASSLQGSGYGYTF
TRBJ1-1 | - | TRBV27 | - | TGTGCCAGCAGTTTAAGCCCAGGCTCAGGCACTGAAGCTTTCTTT | CASSLSPGSGTEAFF
TRBJ2-7 | - | TRBV5-6 | - | TGTGCCAGCAGCTTGGCCGGTTTGAGCTCCTACGAGCAGTACTTC | CASSLAGLSSYEQYF
TRBJ2-7 | - | TRBV11-3 | - | TGTGCCAGCAGCTCCGGAGGGGGCGATTACGAGCAGTACTTC | CASSSGGGDYEQYF
TRBJ2-7 | - | TRBV6-5 | - | TGTGCCAGCAGTTATGTCAGGGGTGCTACCTACGAGCAGTACTTC | CASSYVRGATYEQYF
TRBJ2-5 | once | TRBV4-1 | - | TGCGCCAGCAGCCAAGAATTGATGGCACAAGAGACCCAGTACTTC | CASSQELMAQETQYF
TRBJ2-2 | few | TRBV5-1 | - | TGCGCCAGCAGCGTAGAGGCCCGCGGGGAGCTGTTTTTT | CASSVEARGELFF
TRBJ1-4 | - | TRBV19 | TRBD1 | TGTGCCAGTAGCCCCGGGACAGGGGAGGATGAAAAACTGTTTTTT | CASSPGTGEDEKLFF
TRBJ1-2 | - | TRBV18 | TRBD1 | TGTGCCAGCTCACCTTACGGACAGGGAGCTAACTATGGCTACACCTTC | CASSPYGQGANYGYTF
TRBJ2-7 | - | TRBV3-1/TRBV3-2 | - | TGTGCCAGCAGCCCCCCGTCCGACGAGCAGTACTTC | CASSPPSDEQYF
TRBJ2-5 | - | TRBV11-2 | - | TGTGCCAGCAGCTTAGCGGTCAGGCGGGAGACCCAGTACTTC | CASSLAVRRETQYF
TRBJ2-7 | - | TRBV4-2 | - | TGTGCCAGCAGCCAAGGTTTATTGGGGGCAATATACGAGCAGTACTTC | CASSQGLLGAIYEQYF
TRBJ1-6 | - | TRBV10-2 | - | TGCGCCAGCAGTGAGCCGGTTCAGGGAAGGGCCTATAATTCACCCCTCCACTTT | CASSEPVQGRAYNSPLHF
TRBJ2-5 | - | TRBV29-1 | TRBD1 | TGCAGCGATTCCGGGACAGGGAGGGAGACCCAGTACTTC | CSDSGTGRETQYF
TRBJ2-1 | - | TRBV7-9 | - | TGTGCCAGCAGCCACACTAGCAATGAGCAGTTCTTC | CASSHTSNEQFF
TRBJ2-7 | - | TRBV2 | TRBD2 | TGTGCCAGCCAGAGGGTAGCGGGCAGGCCCGAGCAGTACTTC | CASQRVAGRPEQYF
TRBJ1-6 | - | TRBV4-1 | - | TGCGCCAGCAGCCACCCCCGGGGGGACCCTTCACCCCTCCACTTT | CASSHPRGDPSPLHF
TRBJ1-2 | - | TRBV28 | - | TGTGCCAGCAGCCCCGGGCAAACCTATGGCTACACCTTC | CASSPGQTYGYTF
TRBJ1-1 | - | TRBV6-6 | - | TGTGCCAGCATCTATGGGAGTTTGAACACTGAAGCTTTCTTT | CASIYGSLNTEAFF
TRBJ1-2 | - | TRBV7-9 | - | TGTGCCAGCAGCCAGGGGTCGGGCCCAAGGGGCTACACCTTC | CASSQGSGPRGYTF
TRBJ1-2 | - | TRBV11-2 | - | TGTGCCAGCAGCGCCCTGGCGAGGGGGGCAGGATATGGCTACACCTTC | CASSALARGAGYGYTF
TRBJ1-3 | once | TRBV7-6 | TRBD1 | TGTGCCAGCATTGACAGCGCAGGGGGAATAAAAAACACCATATATTTT | CASIDSAGGIKNTIYF
TRBJ2-7 | once | TRBV10-1 | - | TGCGCCAGCAGCGGGTCCGGAGGCGAGCAGTACTTC | CASSGSGGEQYF
TRBJ2-1 | - | TRBV2 | - | TGTGCCAGCAGACCCGGCCGGGAGATTAACTACAATGAGCAGTTCTTC | CASRPGREINYNEQFF
TRBJ2-1 | - | TRBV11-1 | - | TGTGCCAGCACCGACACAGGACGCGGCAATGAGCAGTTCTTC | CASTDTGRGNEQFF
TRBJ1-6 | - | TRBV19 | TRBD1 | TGTGCCAGTAACCTGGGACAGGGGGCCCTAAATTCACCCCTCCACTTT | CASNLGQGALNSPLHF
TRBJ1-1 | - | TRBV7-9 | - | TGTGCCAGCAGCTTAGCGGAGGGGGGACGAGGGGCTTTCTTT | CASSLAEGGRGAFF
TRBJ2-1 | once | TRBV9 | TRBD2 | TGTGCCAGCAGCGTAAATCTAGCGGGGTTTCCGAGCTCCTACAATGAGCAGTTCTTC | CASSVNLAGFPSSYNEQFF